This TCR beta chain was sequenced in a study of blood T cells in healthy people across ages. Between the trimmed V and J ends, which lost 9 bases and 5 bases, there was a span of 11 bases. The CDR3 is 11 residues long. CDR1 and CDR2 from the germline V gene are SGHRS and YFSETQ. As regards this clonotype: The antigen is unknown.

The study's findings and limits: Greater diversity and more naive CD4+ cells were seen in long-lived donors than in aged donors.

Donor samples were obtained from healthy Caucasian individuals from Russia, aged roughly 6 to 95. A sample-barcoded 5' primer and a J-beta primer mix were used in a second PCR of roughly 6 to 11 cycles. Through a template-switch adaptor with 12 random nucleotides, each cDNA molecule received a tag. Every sample produced at least 3 million CDR3-containing paired-end reads. TCRdb itself ran the 5' RACE reads through MiXCR, one entry per CDR3 protein. The sample holds around 1.5 million distinct CDR3 sequences; around two fifths are singletons and the top ten take 7.9%. This receptor was identified in a young woman in good health. The chain is built from TRBV5-1 and TRBJ2-5, with D unresolved. The specimen sequenced was blood. The chain's CDR3 is CATDLGETQYF. In nucleotides, the CDR3 is TGCGCCACTGATCTGGGGGAGACCCAGTACTTC.